This T cell receptor beta chain was captured in a study of blood T cell repertoires in COVID-19 (dated by TCRdb to about 2020). About the investigation overall: Collaborator samples came from the United States, Italy and Spain and covered acute and convalescent phases of COVID-19. The sample metadata nearly always contained a de-identified subject ID, COVID-19 status, age in years and sex. The material from the prospective study consisted of cDNA or gDNA derived from T cells, B-cell-depleted T cells, or PBMCs. Subjects who had been exposed to COVID-19, were actively infected with it, or had recovered from it provided the deeply sampled blood TCRbeta repertoires that made up the dataset. A freely available public database, intended as a resource for researchers studying the immune response to SARS-CoV-2, is where the repertoires were released. The samples were drawn from the first 160 participants of the ongoing ImmuneRACE study and from 1,254 subjects provided by 6 global collaborators. Where HLA class I and class II types were available, the types were taken from metadata supplied by the sample provider, not from assay-based typing.

The V and J ends are trimmed by 8 bases and 2 bases, leaving 11 bases between them. For CDR1 and CDR2, the germline V gene (reference sequence) lists GTSNPN and SVGIG. Inclusive of the bounding cysteine and phenylalanine, the CDR3 is 12 residues long. The kept DNA is CDR3 alone, 36 bases in frame from the first base. With regard to this clone: It lacks a known antigen. Base qualities are not at hand, and no much larger clone is one base apart.

Findings and caveats that apply to the study as a whole: The quantity of clinical and demographic metadata differed by source and by participant and was supplied without curation.

Whole blood was collected in K2EDTA tubes by collaborating institutions according to the institutions' own protocols. For TCRbeta analysis, collaborators shipped samples as frozen whole blood, isolated PBMCs, or DNA extracted from either of those sample types. TCRbeta CDR3 regions were amplified from genomic DNA by means of the immunoSEQ Assay, a bias-controlled multiplex PCR. The published analysis was carried out like this. The number of nucleated cells in each sample was estimated from the amplification of reference gene primers within the assay. To quantify the absolute abundance of each unique TCRbeta CDR3 rearrangement, sequence reads were collapsed and filtered. For each sample, productive Simpson clonality was calculated as the square root of Simpson's diversity index over productive rearrangements. This is the immuneACCESS table as TCRdb keeps it, with only in-frame sequences that have V and J called. A part of the clones is gone; compared with another copy, unresolved V genes explain less than half, and the rest is unexplained. Clone size and V and J calls were adopted from that table, with D and trimming inferred from the DNA. This sample holds about 120,000 clones; nearly 80% were observed only once. Clones ranked in the top ten supply around 16% of the sample.

The TCR sequence derives from a woman at least 80 years old with active or convalescent COVID-19. The V and J segments used are TRBV30 and TRBJ2-3; the D call could be TRBD1 or TRBD2, with each sharing 5 bases. Sequenced: peripheral blood. The CDR3 protein: CAGDRDTDTQYF. The nucleotides are TGTGCCGGGGACCGAGACACAGATACGCAGTATTTT.